The 3 T cell receptor beta chains given below trace back to one sample, sequenced in a study of T cell responses to AZD1222 COVID-19 vaccine. Method: immunoSEQ multiplex PCR; TCRdb's copy keeps in-frame clones and lacks some. The sample lists 63,000 or so clones; over 75% were seen once. The specimen comprised peripheral blood, sampled on day 0 of AZD1222 vaccination. These receptors all come from an adult in good health.

J is TRBJ1-3 and V is TRBV5-1; TRBD1 might be the D (6 bases). Germline V CDR1 and CDR2: SGHRS, YFSETQ. Trimming took off 4 bases at V and 1 base at J, with 15 bases between the two ends. CDR3 length: 16 amino acids. The chain's CDR3 is CASSPGGGLSGNTIYF. As DNA, the CDR3 is TGCGCCAGCAGCCCTGGTGGGGGGCTGTCTGGAAACACCATATATTTT.

The rearrangement uses TRBV27 and TRBJ2-2; 9 positions match TRBD1. The CDR3 runs to 16 residues. Trimming at V came to 8 bases and at J to 2 bases, leaving 9 bases not matched to a gene. Germline CDR1 MNHEY, CDR2 SMNVEV (reference sequence). The CDR3 DNA sequence: TGTGCCAGCGCTAAGGGGGACAGGGTTAACACCGGGGAGCTGTTTTTT. Protein product: CASAKGDRVNTGELFF.

The chain combines TRBV27 with TRBJ1-2; D gene ambiguous. V was pared by 6 bases and J by 3 bases, with 14 bases between. Germline V lookup: CDR1 MNHEY, CDR2 SMNVEV (reference sequence). The CDR3 sequence is 14 residues long. The CDR3 reads CASSRLGDHYGYTF. The CDR3, as DNA: TGTGCCAGCAGCCGCCTCGGGGATCACTATGGCTACACCTTC.